A single sample gave rise to the 15 T cell receptor beta chains below, sequenced in a study of blood T cell repertoires in COVID-19. Produced via immunoSEQ multiplex PCR; TCRdb's table is partial and in-frame only. The data contain 150,000 to 200,000 clones, 80% to 90% of them singletons. The sample consisted of peripheral blood. Source of these receptors: a man aged 18-30 years who had recovered from COVID-19.

The chain recombines TRBV4-1 with TRBJ2-7; weak D call: TRBD2 (6 bases). The germline V and J ends were trimmed by 0 bases and 0 bases, with 21 bases remaining between them. This CDR3 comprises 19 residues. The germline gives CDR1 MGHRA, CDR2 YSYEKL. The CDR3 spells CASSQDRGSRRDRSYEQYF. The CDR3 region has the DNA TGCGCCAGCAGCCAAGATCGGGGGAGTCGGCGGGACCGCTCCTACGAGCAGTACTTC.

The V gene is TRBV19, the J gene TRBJ2-3; D remains unclear. Trimming cost V 6 bases and J 4 bases, with 5 bases left between them. The CDR3 runs to 11 residues. Germline lookup yields CDR1 LNHDA and CDR2 SQIVND (reference sequence). The CDR3 nucleotides read TGTGCCAGTAGGAGGTCAGATACGCAGTATTTT. Its translation is CASRRSDTQYF.

Only one count was recorded for this clone. The chain uses TRBV7-9 and TRBJ2-7, with TRBD1 matching 8 bases. The germline CDR1 and CDR2 sequences are SEHNR and FQNEAQ (reference sequence). V shed 4 bases and J 7 bases; nucleotides not matched to a gene: 15. The CDR3 is 16 amino acids. This CDR3 is CASSYSGGTGDLEQYF. The CDR3 bases are TGTGCCAGCAGCTACTCTGGGGGGACAGGTGACTTGGAGCAGTACTTC.

V is TRBV7-6 and J is TRBJ2-7, with 10 bases aligning to TRBD2. The CDR3 totals 14 residues. The V and J ends lost 6 bases and 7 bases, in that order; junction bases with no gene match: 9. Germline V gene sequence: CDR1 SGHVS, CDR2 FNYEAQ. The CDR3 DNA is TGTGCCAGCAGTTATACTAGCGGGATTGGAGAGCAGTACTTC. This translates into CASSYTSGIGEQYF.

J is TRBJ1-1 and V is TRBV6-5; TRBD1 agrees at 7 bases. The CDR3 spans 13 residues. Germline CDR1 reads MNHEY; CDR2 reads SVGAGI. With 1 base clipped from V and 8 bases from J, the junction kept 4 bases outside the gene matches. The CDR3 DNA sequence: TGTGCCAGCAGTTACTGGGGGACAGACGAAGCTTTCTTT. This translates into CASSYWGTDEAFF.

The J gene is TRBJ2-6, the V gene TRBV6-5; 7 bases agree with TRBD1. J lost 2 bases, V lost 7 bases, and 5 bases had no gene match. Looked up from germline, CDR1 is MNHEY and CDR2 is SVGAGI. The CDR3 extends over 15 amino acids. DNA of the CDR3: TGTGCCAGCACCGAGGGGGCTACTGGGGCCAACGTCCTGACTTTC. Amino acids: CASTEGATGANVLTF.

The DNA of the CDR3 is TGCGCCAGCAGCTTGGGTTTTGTCGGGACAGGGGGATACGAGCAGTACTTC. Encoded protein: CASSLGFVGTGGYEQYF. V is TRBV5-1 and J is TRBJ2-7; 11 bases match TRBD1. Germline CDR1 and CDR2: SGHRS and YFSETQ. The junction had 9 bases not matched to a gene; V was cut back by 0 bases and J by 4 bases. The CDR3 runs 17 residues.

This clone was observed once. The chain joins TRBV30 to TRBJ1-5; D unclear. Germline-derived CDR1 and CDR2 are GTSNPN and SVGIG (reference sequence). Between the trimmed V and J ends, which lost 0 bases and 5 bases, there was a span of 14 bases. The CDR3 is 15 residues long. This chain's CDR3 is CAWSVSRPNYQPQHF. DNA of the CDR3: TGTGCCTGGAGTGTCTCGCGGCCAAACTATCAGCCCCAGCATTTT.

The chain uses TRBV11-3 and TRBJ2-1, with a weak D call TRBD2 (5 bases). The CDR3 covers 14 residues. With 5 bases removed from V and 7 bases from J, the gap between germline ends came to 15 bases. Germline CDR1 reads SGHNT; CDR2 reads YENEEA. The CDR3 loop is CASSVSEKPNEQFF. In DNA form, the CDR3 reads TGTGCCAGCAGCGTTAGCGAAAAACCGAATGAGCAGTTCTTC.

The J gene is TRBJ2-6, the V gene TRBV14; D is possibly TRBD1 (6 bases). V lost 3 bases and J 4 bases, leaving 13 bases between the germline ends. Germline CDR1 SGHDN, CDR2 FVKESK. This CDR3 contains 16 residues. CDR3 residues: CASSHLQGTGANVLTF. In nucleotides, the CDR3 is TGTGCCAGCAGCCATCTACAGGGAACCGGGGCCAACGTCCTGACTTTC.

The chain joins TRBV6-2 or TRBV6-3 to TRBJ2-5; perhaps TRBD1 as D (5 bases). The V and J ends lost 2 bases and 2 bases respectively, with 12 bases between them. The CDR3 sequence is 15 residues long. The V gene's germline CDR1 is MNHEY and CDR2 SVGEGT. The CDR3 DNA is TGTGCCAGCAGTTACCTCGGGCGGACACAAGAGACCCAGTACTTC. Translation: CASSYLGRTQETQYF.

The chain combines TRBV19 with TRBJ1-5; D gene unclear. Germline V lookup: CDR1 LNHDA, CDR2 SQIVND (reference sequence). The CDR3 consists of 15 residues. Trimming stripped 10 bases from V and 0 bases from J, with 16 bases between. The CDR3 nucleotides read TGTGCCACTCGATCTGAGGGAAATAGCAATCAGCCCCAGCATTTT. Translation gives CATRSEGNSNQPQHF. Full variable domain (outside the CDR3, taken from reference TRBV19 and TRBJ1-5): DGGITQSPKYLFRKEGQNVTLSCEQNLNHDAMYWYRQDPGQGLRLIYYSQIVNDFQKGDIAEGYSVSREKKESFPLTVTSAQKNPTAFYLCATRSEGNSNQPQHFGDGTRLSIL.

V is TRBV6-2 or TRBV6-3 and J is TRBJ1-5; D might be TRBD1 (6 bases). Germline CDR1 is MNHEY and CDR2 is SVGEGT. Trimming left V 2 bases short and J 0 bases short, with 17 bases between. The CDR3 runs to 18 residues. The CDR3 nucleotides read TGTGCCAGCAGTTACGTCTTCCCGGACAGTTTTAGCAATCAGCCCCAGCATTTT. It codes for CASSYVFPDSFSNQPQHF.

The V call is TRBV19, the J call TRBJ2-5; D not resolved. The V gene's germline CDR1 is LNHDA and CDR2 SQIVND (reference sequence). The CDR3 runs to 13 residues. The ends were cut back, 3 bases at V and 2 bases at J, with 7 bases in the middle. CDR3 residues: CASSIANQETQYF. The CDR3 coding sequence is TGTGCCAGTAGTATTGCTAATCAAGAGACCCAGTACTTC.

V gene TRBV10-3 combines with J gene TRBJ2-1; no clear D gene. Germline CDR1 and CDR2: ENHRY and SYGVKD. This CDR3 has 15 residues. V lost 0 bases, J lost 8 bases, and 14 bases lay in between. The CDR3 sequence: CAISESQVIPHEQFF. CDR3 coding DNA: TGTGCCATCAGTGAGTCGCAGGTCATCCCCCATGAGCAGTTCTTC.